A selection of T cell receptor beta chains follows, all from one sample in a study of shared clonotypes between healthy human individuals. TCRdb keeps only in-frame clones here, not all; method: immunoSEQ multiplex PCR. The table records over 300,000 clones, roughly 84% of them present only once. The sample consisted of memory CD8+ T cells sorted from blood. These receptors were obtained from a man aged 18 to 30 in good health. Both conserved end residues are part of each CDR3. The order of the fields is clone size, V gene, D gene, J gene, CDR3 protein, CDR3 DNA. The D gene is left open where the match is weak. The size entry is marked missing in some rows and otherwise reads once, few, many or a size class.

abundance: -
v_gene: TRBV7-2
d_gene: -
j_gene: TRBJ1-6
CDR3aa: CASSARQGHSYNSPLHF
CDR3nt: TGTGCCAGCAGCGCCCGCCAGGGGCACTCCTATAATTCACCCCTCCACTTT

abundance: -
v_gene: TRBV6-5
d_gene: -
j_gene: TRBJ2-7
CDR3aa: CASSQSGLSYEQYF
CDR3nt: TGTGCCAGCAGTCAAAGCGGACTCTCCTACGAGCAGTACTTC

abundance: few
v_gene: TRBV5-1
d_gene: -
j_gene: TRBJ2-3
CDR3aa: CASSAPGEGTDTQYF
CDR3nt: TGCGCCAGCAGCGCCCCAGGGGAGGGCACAGATACGCAGTATTTT

abundance: -
v_gene: TRBV4-1
d_gene: -
j_gene: TRBJ1-6
CDR3aa: CASSQEGSSYNSPLHF
CDR3nt: TGCGCCAGCAGCCAAGAAGGGAGCTCCTATAATTCACCCCTCCACTTT

abundance: -
v_gene: TRBV9
d_gene: TRBD2
j_gene: TRBJ2-1
CDR3aa: CASSVVAGSYNEQFF
CDR3nt: TGTGCCAGCAGCGTAGTAGCGGGATCATACAATGAGCAGTTCTTC

abundance: -
v_gene: TRBV30
d_gene: -
j_gene: TRBJ2-7
CDR3aa: CAWSPGSDEQYF
CDR3nt: TGTGCCTGGAGCCCAGGGTCGGACGAGCAGTACTTC

abundance: -
v_gene: TRBV4-1
d_gene: -
j_gene: TRBJ1-4
CDR3aa: CASSHEYEKLFF
CDR3nt: TGCGCCAGCAGCCATGAATACGAAAAACTGTTTTTT

abundance: -
v_gene: TRBV5-1
d_gene: -
j_gene: TRBJ2-3
CDR3aa: CASSLIRGLSTDTQYF
CDR3nt: TGCGCCAGCAGCTTGATCCGGGGGCTCAGCACAGATACGCAGTATTTT

abundance: -
v_gene: TRBV18
d_gene: TRBD1
j_gene: TRBJ1-1
CDR3aa: CASSPKTGANTEAFF
CDR3nt: TGTGCCAGCTCACCGAAAACAGGGGCCAACACTGAAGCTTTCTTT

abundance: -
v_gene: TRBV4-1
d_gene: -
j_gene: TRBJ2-7
CDR3aa: CASSQVWGRYEQYF
CDR3nt: TGCGCCAGCAGCCAAGTGTGGGGGCGGTACGAGCAGTACTTC

abundance: -
v_gene: TRBV7-9
d_gene: -
j_gene: TRBJ2-2
CDR3aa: CASSPPRDGETGELFF
CDR3nt: TGTGCCAGCAGCCCGCCTCGGGATGGGGAGACCGGGGAGCTGTTTTTT

abundance: -
v_gene: TRBV27
d_gene: -
j_gene: TRBJ2-7
CDR3aa: CASSFQGMYEQYF
CDR3nt: TGTGCCAGCAGTTTCCAGGGGATGTACGAGCAGTACTTC

abundance: -
v_gene: TRBV10-3
d_gene: TRBD2
j_gene: TRBJ2-3
CDR3aa: CAISELASGSTDTQYF
CDR3nt: TGTGCCATCAGTGAGTTGGCTAGCGGTAGCACAGATACGCAGTATTTT

abundance: -
v_gene: TRBV6-4
d_gene: -
j_gene: TRBJ2-6
CDR3aa: CASISRDVPFSGANVLTF
CDR3nt: TGTGCCAGCATCAGCCGGGACGTCCCATTTTCTGGGGCCAACGTCCTGACTTTC

abundance: -
v_gene: TRBV9
d_gene: -
j_gene: TRBJ2-3
CDR3aa: CASSVEISAGTDTQYF
CDR3nt: TGTGCCAGCAGCGTAGAGATCAGCGCCGGCACAGATACGCAGTATTTT

abundance: -
v_gene: TRBV7-9
d_gene: -
j_gene: TRBJ2-7
CDR3aa: CASRGDLSYEQYF
CDR3nt: TGTGCCAGCAGGGGGGACCTAAGCTACGAGCAGTACTTC

abundance: -
v_gene: TRBV5-6
d_gene: -
j_gene: TRBJ2-7
CDR3aa: CASSLGAAVEQYF
CDR3nt: TGTGCCAGCAGCTTGGGGGCCGCCGTCGAGCAGTACTTC

abundance: -
v_gene: TRBV15
d_gene: TRBD2
j_gene: TRBJ2-7
CDR3aa: CATSRETSGKHEQYF
CDR3nt: TGTGCCACCAGCAGAGAGACTAGCGGGAAGCACGAGCAGTACTTC

abundance: -
v_gene: TRBV13
d_gene: TRBD1
j_gene: TRBJ2-7
CDR3aa: CASSLGGGSEQYF
CDR3nt: TGTGCCAGCAGCTTAGGAGGGGGCTCCGAGCAGTACTTC

abundance: -
v_gene: TRBV4-1
d_gene: -
j_gene: TRBJ1-2
CDR3aa: CASSQAAGARDYGYTF
CDR3nt: TGCGCCAGCAGCCAAGCAGCAGGGGCGCGGGACTATGGCTACACCTTC